A single sample gave rise to the 17 T cell receptor beta chains below, sequenced in a study of T-cell reconstitution after alpha-beta-depleted transplantation in children. During its preparation, the TCRbeta library received unique molecular identifiers. MiXCR, run by TCRdb on the PCR reads, gives a single entry per CDR3 protein. The sample contains approximately 88,000 distinct CDR3 sequences, approximately 12% of which appear only once. The sample in question was PBMCs from the stem cell graft donor, obtained from the stem cell graft. The receptor source for this set is a human donor who donated a stem cell graft to a child with inherited bone marrow failure.

The chain combines TRBV4-2 with TRBJ1-2; D gene uncertain. There are 18 residues in the CDR3. V was pared by 0 bases and J by 4 bases, with 21 bases between. Germline CDR1 and CDR2: LGHNA and YNFKEQ. CDR3 sequence: CASSQDLAGFSKFYGYTF. CDR3 nucleotide sequence: TGTGCCAGCAGCCAAGATCTGGCAGGCTTCTCCAAATTCTATGGCTACACCTTC.

The chain carries TRBV5-1 and TRBJ2-1; unclear D gene. Germline-derived CDR1 and CDR2 are SGHRS and YFSETQ. The CDR3 consists of 16 residues. V dropped 0 bases and J dropped 7 bases, with 17 bases sitting between them. CDR3 coding DNA: TGCGCCAGCAGCTTGGAGTTCGCGCAGGTTGGTAATGAGCAGTTCTTC. Translation gives CASSLEFAQVGNEQFF.

This clonotype came up many times. The chain couples TRBV7-2 to TRBJ2-7; D is uncertain. This CDR3 contains 13 residues. Trimming stripped 5 bases from V and 0 bases from J, with 8 bases between. Germline loops: CDR1 SGHTA, CDR2 FQGNSA. The CDR3 protein is CASSTRTSYEQYF. The DNA for the CDR3 is TGTGCCAGCAGCACCCGCACCTCCTACGAGCAGTACTTC.

To note about this clonotype: One junction end disagrees with the germline gene, perhaps due to a read error. CDR3 residues: CSARDSGGTSGSRSGDLFF. Here the CDR3 DNA reads TGCAGTGCTAGAGATTCGGGCGGGACTAGCGGGAGTAGATCCGGGGATCTGTTTTTT. This chain joins TRBV20-1 and TRBJ2-2; 14 positions match TRBD2. The CDR3 runs 19 residues. CDR1 and CDR2 from the germline V gene are DFQATT and SNEGSKA (reference sequence).

The V and J genes are TRBV7-2 and TRBJ1-1; no clear D gene. Germline V CDR1 and CDR2: SGHTA, FQGNSA. The CDR3 consists of 11 residues. V was cut by 3 bases and J by 6 bases, with 5 bases left in between. The CDR3 reads CASSLMAEAFF. For the CDR3, the DNA is TGTGCCAGCAGCTTGATGGCTGAAGCTTTCTTT.

V and J are TRBV2 and TRBJ2-2; no reliable D call. The V and J ends lost 4 bases and 1 base respectively, with 10 bases between them. From germline, CDR1 is SNHLY and CDR2 FYNNEI. The CDR3 covers 15 residues. DNA of the CDR3: TGTGCCAGCAGTGCGGGCGCCGTGAACACCGGGGAGCTGTTTTTT. It specifies CASSAGAVNTGELFF.

This clonotype was observed many times. The chain combines TRBV9 with TRBJ2-7; D gene ambiguous. The germline V gene has CDR1 SGDLS and CDR2 YYNGEE. CDR3 length: 13 residues. Between the trimmed V and J ends, which lost 0 bases and 5 bases, there was a span of 9 bases. CDR3 sequence: CASSVGDGHEQYF. CDR3 in DNA: TGTGCCAGCAGCGTAGGGGATGGCCACGAGCAGTACTTC.

This clonotype has at least ten counts. V usage is TRBV18 and J usage is TRBJ2-5; 14 positions agree with TRBD2. Germline CDR1 and CDR2: KGHSH and LQKENI. The ends lost 1 base at V and 1 base at J; junction bases unmatched: 5. The CDR3 is 18 amino acids. The DNA for the CDR3 is TGTGCCAGCTCACCACGGGGACTAGCGGGGGATATCCAAGAGACCCAGTACTTC. Protein sequence: CASSPRGLAGDIQETQYF.

This clonotype was seen repeatedly, ten times or more. V is TRBV29-1 and J is TRBJ2-2, with D perhaps being TRBD1 or TRBD2 (5 bases each). Trimming left V 7 bases short and J 2 bases short, with 14 bases between. The CDR3 has 14 amino acids. Per germline, CDR1 SQVTM and CDR2 ANQGSEA. Here the CDR3 reads CSGNRGPNTGELFF. As DNA, the CDR3 is TGCAGCGGCAACCGGGGCCCCAACACCGGGGAGCTGTTTTTT.

The table lists this clonotype with many counts. V usage is TRBV12-3 or TRBV12-4 and J usage is TRBJ1-1; the D is unclear. Between the trimmed V and J ends, which lost 3 bases and 5 bases, there was a span of 10 bases. CDR3 length: 13 residues. The DNA for the CDR3 is TGTGCCAGCAGTTTGGAAGGGTGGACTGAAGCTTTCTTT. Translated: CASSLEGWTEAFF.

The table lists this clonotype with many counts. The chain combines TRBV4-2 with TRBJ1-1, with 7 bases that match TRBD1. The J segment lost 1 base and the V segment lost 2 bases, leaving 4 bases of the junction unmatched. The CDR3 runs 15 residues. CDR1 LGHNA and CDR2 YNFKEQ come from the germline V gene. The CDR3 is CASSQLRTGNTEAFF. CDR3 in DNA: TGTGCCAGCAGCCAACTACGGACAGGGAACACTGAAGCTTTCTTT.

This clonotype has a count of ten or more. DNA for the CDR3: TGTGCCAGCAGGTCCTTAGTTCACAATGAGCAGTTCTTC. This gives the protein CASRSLVHNEQFF. This chain joins TRBV11-2 and TRBJ2-1; the D is unclear. The germline V and J ends were trimmed by 6 bases and 5 bases, with 11 bases remaining between them. Germline V gives CDR1 SGHAT, CDR2 FQNNGV. The CDR3 is made up of 13 amino acids.

There are many counts of this clonotype. V usage is TRBV6-6 and J usage is TRBJ2-5, with D perhaps TRBD1 (6 bases). This CDR3 is built from 13 residues. CDR1 is MNHNY, CDR2 SVGAGI, per germline (reference sequence). Trimming took off 4 bases at V and 2 bases at J, with 8 bases between the two ends. The CDR3 DNA follows: TGTGCCAGCAGTTTTGACAGGCAAGAGACCCAGTACTTC. Translating it yields CASSFDRQETQYF.

This clonotype has ten or more counts. The chain couples TRBV5-1 to TRBJ1-1, with 9 bases matching TRBD1. Germline V CDR1 and CDR2: SGHRS, YFSETQ. With 3 bases clipped from V and 6 bases from J, the junction kept 6 bases outside the gene matches. The CDR3 loop spans 14 amino acids. The CDR3 sequence: CASSSGTGKAEAFF. In DNA form, the CDR3 reads TGCGCCAGCAGCTCCGGGACAGGGAAGGCTGAAGCTTTCTTT.

This clonotype was observed at least ten times. The chain joins TRBV7-2 to TRBJ2-5; D remains unclear. CDR1 is SGHTA, CDR2 FQGNSA, per germline. This CDR3 comprises 16 residues. V lost 5 bases, J lost 1 base, and 17 bases lay in between. Written as DNA, the CDR3 is TGTGCCAGCAGCACCCCCGCGACAAGGGCCCAAGAGACCCAGTACTTC. It yields the protein CASSTPATRAQETQYF.

This clonotype has a count of ten or more. The chain couples TRBV5-1 to TRBJ2-3; D is tentatively TRBD1 or TRBD2 (5 bases each). Per the germline V gene, CDR1 is SGHRS and CDR2 is YFSETQ. The CDR3 runs to 16 residues. With 6 bases removed from V and 5 bases from J, the gap between germline ends came to 22 bases. CDR3 bases: TGCGCCAGCAATTGGGGCGAGGCCGGGGCGGGAGATACGCAGTATTTT. Amino acid sequence: CASNWGEAGAGDTQYF.

This clonotype was detected ten times or more. The chain is built from TRBV5-1 and TRBJ1-3; 7 positions match TRBD1. The CDR3 runs 15 residues. The ends lost 0 bases at V and 7 bases at J; junction bases unmatched: 7. Germline V gives CDR1 SGHRS, CDR2 YFSETQ. The DNA for the CDR3 is TGCGCCAGCAGCTTGGTGGGGACAGCGATTAACACCATATATTTT. Translated, it gives CASSLVGTAINTIYF.